The present entry profiles one T cell receptor (beta chain) with its context. Its antigen remains unidentified. The data were taken from a study of cytomegalovirus exposure and HLA in healthy donors. Study findings and constraints: Within an earlier analysis, most TCR beta V segments proved productive either about 87% or about 30% of the time. Among CMV-associated TCR beta chains, most appeared HLA-restricted in a later analysis. High specificity and sensitivity for cytomegalovirus status were reported for the classifier. Accurate HLA-A and HLA-B prediction from TCR beta sequences was reported for most subjects.

V was pared by 1 base and J by 1 base, with 5 bases of the junction left unmatched. This CDR3 comprises 18 residues. Per germline, CDR1 SGHRS and CDR2 YFSETQ. Vbeta (60) and Jbeta (13) primers were used in the PCR. Some clones are missing from TCRdb's copy, which holds only in-frame ones; the method was immunoSEQ multiplex PCR. The top ten hold around 1.9% of the sample, which has around 130,000 clones, over 70% seen once. The receptor's source is a woman aged 35 to 49 in good health and CMV-seronegative. V usage is TRBV5-1 and J usage is TRBJ2-2, with 12 bases matching TRBD2. The sample was PBMCs. This chain's CDR3 is CASSLRSTSGGNTGELFF. In DNA form, the CDR3 reads TGCGCCAGCAGCTTGCGTTCGACTAGCGGGGGGAACACCGGGGAGCTGTTTTTT.